The entry below describes one TCR beta chain. The sample originates from a study of control samples from healthy donors and cancer patients. Clones were read by immunoSEQ multiplex PCR, and TCRdb kept only the in-frame ones, dropping some. The sample lists 150,000 to 200,000 clones, 85% to 95% occurring once. Sequenced material: blood. This clonotype originated in a man younger than 35 in good health.

Here the CDR3 reads CASSPPKMTGGMGTEAFF. DNA for the CDR3: TGTGCCAGCTCACCACCGAAGATGACAGGTGGGATGGGGACTGAAGCTTTCTTT. This chain uses TRBV18 with TRBJ1-1; D is perhaps TRBD1 (6 bases). Trimming removed 0 bases at V and 5 bases at J, with 22 bases between. This CDR3 contains 18 residues. Per the germline V gene, CDR1 is KGHSH and CDR2 is LQKENI.